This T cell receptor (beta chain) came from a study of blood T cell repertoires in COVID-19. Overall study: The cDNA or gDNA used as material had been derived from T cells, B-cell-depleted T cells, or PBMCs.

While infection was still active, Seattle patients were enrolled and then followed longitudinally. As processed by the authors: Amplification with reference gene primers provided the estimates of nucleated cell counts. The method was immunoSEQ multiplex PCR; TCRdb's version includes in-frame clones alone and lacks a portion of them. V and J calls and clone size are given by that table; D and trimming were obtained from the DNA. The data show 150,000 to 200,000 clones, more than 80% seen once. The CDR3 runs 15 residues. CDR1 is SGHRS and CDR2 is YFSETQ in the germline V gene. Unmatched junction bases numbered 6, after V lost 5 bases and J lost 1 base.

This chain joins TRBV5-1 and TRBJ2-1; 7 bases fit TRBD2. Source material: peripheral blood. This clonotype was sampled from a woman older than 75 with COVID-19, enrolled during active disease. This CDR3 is CASRGLDGSYNEQFF. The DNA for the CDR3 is TGCGCCAGCAGAGGACTAGACGGTTCCTACAATGAGCAGTTCTTC.